The 26 T cell receptor beta chains presented below share a single source sample, sequenced in a study of graft-versus-host responses after intestinal transplantation. This table comes from immunoSEQ multiplex PCR, and its TCRdb copy is limited to in-frame clones, with some not included. Found here are about 19,000 clones, roughly 36% of them singletons; the top ten hold about 2%. This material consisted of alloreactive CD4+ T cells from a mixed lymphocyte reaction culture, taken before transplantation. The subset: CFSE-low proliferating T cells sorted from roughly six-day pre-transplant mixed lymphocyte reaction (GvH or HvG direction). These TCRs come from a human patient who was an organ donor for intestinal transplantation.

This clone was recorded once. The chain is built from TRBV5-5 and TRBJ2-7; TRBD1 aligns across 10 bases. From germline, CDR1 is SGHKS and CDR2 YYEKEE (reference sequence). V lost 1 base to trimming and J lost 2 bases; unmatched junction nucleotides: 3. The CDR3 runs 15 residues. DNA of the CDR3: TGTGCCAGCAGCTTGATAGGACAGGGGGCCTACGAGCAGTACTTC. Translation gives CASSLIGQGAYEQYF.

By its share, this clone is medium-sized. The chain carries TRBV5-1 and TRBJ2-2, with a tentative D call TRBD2 (6 bases). The CDR3 is made up of 15 amino acids. V lost 2 bases, J lost 2 bases, and 10 bases lay in between. From germline, CDR1 is SGHRS and CDR2 YFSETQ. In nucleotides, the CDR3 is TGCGCCAGCAGCTTCGGAGGGCCCAACACCGGGGAGCTGTTTTTT. Its translation: CASSFGGPNTGELFF.

The chain carries TRBV20-1 and TRBJ2-5, with a weak D call TRBD2 (5 bases). From germline, CDR1 is DFQATT and CDR2 SNEGSKA (reference sequence). The CDR3 consists of 11 residues. V was shortened by 5 bases and J by 7 bases, with 11 bases between the two germline ends. CDR3 in amino acids: CSAPLDGTQYF. The CDR3 DNA sequence: TGCAGTGCTCCACTAGACGGGACCCAGTACTTC.

The V and J genes are TRBV18 and TRBJ2-7; D unclear. In germline, CDR1 is KGHSH, CDR2 LQKENI. Trimming cost V 6 bases and J 2 bases, with 11 bases left between them. CDR3 length: 13 amino acids. CDR3 in amino acids: CASSATLTYEQYF. The CDR3 DNA reads TGTGCCAGCTCGGCTACCCTAACCTACGAGCAGTACTTC.

There are a few counts of this clone. This chain uses TRBV11-2 with TRBJ2-2, with D perhaps TRBD1 or TRBD2 (5 bases each). The CDR3 is made up of 14 amino acids. Deletions cut 5 bases from V and 4 bases from J, with 11 bases between. CDR1 is SGHAT and CDR2 is FQNNGV in the germline V gene. CDR3 nucleotide sequence: TGTGCCAGCAGCCCGGGACGAACCACCGGGGAGCTGTTTTTT. It translates to CASSPGRTTGELFF.

J is TRBJ2-3 and V is TRBV20-1; D gene uncertain. The V gene's germline CDR1 is DFQATT and CDR2 SNEGSKA (reference sequence). The CDR3 loop spans 11 amino acids. V lost 3 bases and J lost 5, with 6 bases in between. In DNA form, the CDR3 reads TGCAGTGCTAGTAAAGGAGATACGCAGTATTTT. Translation: CSASKGDTQYF.

V and J are TRBV7-3 and TRBJ2-2; TRBD2 is a possible D gene (6 bases). The CDR3 totals 12 residues. Germline V gene data show CDR1 as SGHTA and CDR2 as FQGTGA. Trimming left V 7 bases short and J 7 bases short, with 10 bases between. Here the CDR3 DNA reads TGTGCCAGCAACAACGGGGGCGGGGAGCTGTTTTTT. Its translation: CASNNGGGELFF. Complete variable domain (other parts from reference TRBV7-3 and TRBJ2-2): GAGVSQTPSNKVTEKGKYVELRCDPISGHTALYWYRQSLGQGPEFLIYFQGTGAADDSGLPNDRFFAVRPEGSVSTLKIQRTERGDSAVYLCASNNGGGELFFGEGSRLTVL.

The V call is TRBV20-1, the J call TRBJ2-5; D ambiguous. The germline gives CDR1 DFQATT, CDR2 SNEGSKA (reference sequence). Trimming pared 3 bases from V and 0 bases from J, leaving 2 bases between. The length of the CDR3 is 11 residues. CDR3 sequence: CSASHQETQYF. In DNA, the CDR3 is TGCAGTGCTAGCCACCAAGAGACCCAGTACTTC.

The chain carries TRBV27 and TRBJ1-1; TRBD1 is a possible D gene (6 bases). CDR3 length equals 12 residues. Trimming pared 5 bases from V and 5 bases from J, leaving 9 bases between. Germline CDR1 reads MNHEY; CDR2 reads SMNVEV (reference sequence). The CDR3 loop is CASSPQGTEAFF. The CDR3 region has the DNA TGTGCCAGCAGTCCACAGGGAACTGAAGCTTTCTTT.

This clone was picked up a small number of times. V gene TRBV19 combines with J gene TRBJ2-2; 7 bases map to TRBD2. CDR1 LNHDA and CDR2 SQIVND come from the germline V gene (reference sequence). The CDR3 is made up of 12 amino acids. After removal of 6 bases from V and 6 bases from J, the junction contained 1 base not matched to a gene. In DNA form, the CDR3 reads TGTGCCAGTAGGGCGGGAGCCGGGGAGCTGTTTTTT. Translating it yields CASRAGAGELFF.

The V and J genes are TRBV4-3 and TRBJ2-3; no reliable D call. This CDR3 is 17 amino acids long. The germline CDR1 and CDR2 sequences are LGHNA and YSLEER. The V end was cut by 0 bases, the J end by 0 bases, with 13 bases between. The CDR3 DNA reads TGCGCCAGCAGCCAAGAGAGCCCGGCACCTAGCACAGATACGCAGTATTTT. The encoded protein is CASSQESPAPSTDTQYF.

This chain uses TRBV14 with TRBJ1-6; no clear D gene. Germline CDR1 reads SGHDN; CDR2 reads FVKESK. CDR3 length: 13 residues. V was pared by 10 bases and J by 3 bases, with 10 bases between. The CDR3 sequence is CATSRVYNSPLHF. The CDR3 region has the DNA TGTGCCACCTCGCGGGTCTATAATTCACCCCTCCACTTT. Together with reference TRBV14 and TRBJ1-6, the CDR3 gives the full variable domain: EAGVTQFPSHSVIEKGQTVTLRCDPISGHDNLYWYRRVMGKEIKFLLHFVKESKQDESGMPNNRFLAERTGGTYSTLKVQPAELEDSGVYFCATSRVYNSPLHFGNGTRLTVT.

This clone occurred a few times. The chain has TRBV29-1 and TRBJ1-2; 12 bases are a match to TRBD1. V lost 7 bases and J lost 4; bases outside the gene matches: 13. The CDR3 runs to 16 residues. Germline V CDR1 and CDR2: SQVTM, ANQGSEA. CDR3 sequence (DNA): TGCAGCGCCTCCCGGGACAGGGGGCGAAGTGGCTATGGCTACACCTTC. Protein: CSASRDRGRSGYGYTF.

This clone is categorized as medium-sized. The gene calls are TRBV4-2 and TRBJ2-2; D gene unclear. Germline V gene sequence: CDR1 LGHNA, CDR2 YNFKEQ. Trimming shortened V by 3 bases and J by 4 bases, and 12 bases separated the two germline ends. There are 15 residues in the CDR3. CDR3 sequence reads: CASSHGVPSTGELFF. CDR3 coding DNA: TGTGCCAGCAGCCATGGAGTCCCCTCCACCGGGGAGCTGTTTTTT.

The genes are TRBV5-1 and TRBJ1-1; D is undetermined. Deletions cut 0 bases from V and 4 bases from J, with 10 bases between. The CDR3 length is 14 residues. In germline, CDR1 is SGHRS, CDR2 YFSETQ. This CDR3 reads CASSLDIPPTEAFF. As DNA, the CDR3 is TGCGCCAGCAGCTTGGACATCCCCCCCACTGAAGCTTTCTTT. The whole variable domain, remainder taken from reference TRBV5-1 and TRBJ1-1, is KAGVTQTPRYLIKTRGQQVTLSCSPISGHRSVSWYQQTPGQGLQFLFEYFSETQRNKGNFPGRFSGRQFSNSRSEMNVSTLELGDSALYLCASSLDIPPTEAFFGQGTRLTVV.

This sequence joins TRBV10-1 and TRBJ1-2, with D hard to call. Germline V gene data show CDR1 as WNHNN and CDR2 as SYGVQD (reference sequence). The CDR3 has 14 amino acids. Trimming took off 5 bases at V and 4 bases at J, with 14 bases between the two ends. The CDR3 region is CASSLSRKTYGYTF. The CDR3 coding sequence is TGCGCCAGCAGTCTATCGCGAAAGACCTATGGCTACACCTTC.

This clone came up once. This sequence joins TRBV23-1 and TRBJ2-5; D unclear. TRBV23-1 is given ORF status, its function remaining uncertain. This CDR3 contains 11 residues. V was pared by 3 bases and J by 4 bases, with 3 bases between. The CDR3 nucleotides are TGCGCCAGCAGTCAGGGAGAGACCCAGTACTTC. This translates into CASSQGETQYF.

This chain connects TRBV19 to TRBJ2-5; 7 bases map to TRBD1. This CDR3 has 16 residues. V dropped 5 bases and J dropped 1; count of bases not matched to a gene: 10. The V gene's germline CDR1 is LNHDA and CDR2 SQIVND (reference sequence). CDR3 loop: CASSGWGQSIQETQYF. In nucleotides, the CDR3 is TGTGCCAGTAGTGGGTGGGGACAGAGTATCCAAGAGACCCAGTACTTC.

V is TRBV18 and J is TRBJ2-7; 10 nucleotides line up with TRBD2. Germline assignment: CDR1 KGHSH and CDR2 LQKENI. CDR3 size: 15 residues. V dropped 1 base and J dropped 3; count of bases not matched to a gene: 3. The CDR3 loop is CASSPRLAGFYEQYF. Here the CDR3 DNA reads TGTGCCAGCTCACCACGACTAGCGGGCTTCTACGAGCAGTACTTC.

Points on this clone: Within the sample, other DNA sequences also encode this same CDR3. The rearrangement uses TRBV20-1 and TRBJ2-3; no definite D call. The germline V gene has CDR1 DFQATT and CDR2 SNEGSKA (reference sequence). This CDR3 region has 11 residues. Trimming removed 5 bases from V and 3 bases from J, with 6 bases in between. The CDR3 nucleotides are TGCAGTGCTTCTGGGACAGATACGCAGTATTTT. Protein product: CSASGTDTQYF.

The table lists this clone with a few counts. The chain is built from TRBV6-1 and TRBJ2-3; D is uncertain. V lost 8 bases and J lost 1, with 10 bases in between. Germline V gives CDR1 MNHNS, CDR2 SASEGT. This CDR3 contains 13 residues. Written as DNA, the CDR3 is TGTGCCAGCCTCCTCTGGGGCACAGATACGCAGTATTTT. This gives the protein CASLLWGTDTQYF.

This clone turned up a few times. The chain carries TRBV10-3 and TRBJ1-1; 9 bases align to TRBD1. This CDR3 spans 14 amino acids. J was trimmed by 0 bases and V by 6 bases; bases with no gene match: 2. Germline-derived CDR1 and CDR2 are ENHRY and SYGVKD. The CDR3 nucleotides are TGTGCCATCAGGGACAGGGGATTGAACACTGAAGCTTTCTTT. Its protein is CAIRDRGLNTEAFF.

The gene calls are TRBV27 and TRBJ2-7, with D tentatively TRBD1 or TRBD2 (6 bases each). V dropped 2 bases and J dropped 2 bases, with 19 bases sitting between them. The CDR3 contains 17 residues. Germline CDR1 reads MNHEY; CDR2 reads SMNVEV (reference sequence). The CDR3 DNA reads as TGTGCCAGCAGTTTAAGTGGTAGGGGGGCCGGGGCCTACGAGCAGTACTTC. Translating gives CASSLSGRGAGAYEQYF.

The chain links TRBV6-1 to TRBJ2-1; the match to TRBD2 covers 7 bases. This CDR3 has 15 residues. The V and J ends lost 8 bases and 6 bases, in that order; junction bases with no gene match: 13. Germline V gene sequence: CDR1 MNHNS, CDR2 SASEGT. CDR3 in amino acids: CASSLEPSGGNEQFF. The CDR3 nucleotides are TGTGCCAGCTCCCTTGAGCCATCGGGGGGCAATGAGCAGTTCTTC.

The chain combines TRBV2 with TRBJ2-1, with TRBD1 identical over 9 bases. This CDR3 region has 14 residues. The V gene end was trimmed by 6 bases and the J gene end by 8 bases; junction bases not matched to a gene: 8. Germline CDR1 and CDR2: SNHLY and FYNNEI. The CDR3 reads CASREQGAVDEQFF. The CDR3 region has the DNA TGTGCCAGCAGGGAACAGGGGGCGGTGGATGAGCAGTTCTTC.

The table lists this clone with a count of one. The chain joins TRBV5-5 to TRBJ1-1; possible D gene TRBD1, 6 bases. This CDR3 is 15 amino acids long. Germline values: CDR1 SGHKS, CDR2 YYEKEE (reference sequence). Trimming cost V 0 bases and J 6 bases, with 15 bases left between them. CDR3 residues: CASSLGHRELAEAFF. The CDR3 nucleotides read TGTGCCAGCAGCTTGGGACACAGGGAGTTGGCTGAAGCTTTCTTT.